The rows below give T cell receptor beta chains drawn from one sample of a study of T cell responses to AZD1222 COVID-19 vaccine. Using immunoSEQ multiplex PCR, the repertoire was profiled, and TCRdb retains in-frame clones only, with some absent. This sample has some 160,000 clones, with 93% found just once. The specimen comprised peripheral blood, sampled on day 0 of AZD1222 vaccination. Source of these receptors: an adult in good health. Each CDR3 is given with its conserved first and last residue. The order of the fields is clone size, D gene, V gene, J gene, CDR3 DNA, CDR3 protein. D genes are given only for firm matches. Rows give clone size only sometimes, using once, few, many, or a class for an expanded clone.

clone_size: -
d_call: TRBD1
v_call: TRBV4-2
j_call: TRBJ1-4
cdr3_nt: TGTGCCAGCAGCCAGGGAGGGGGCGCGTACAGTGAAAAACTGTTTTTT
cdr3_aa: CASSQGGGAYSEKLFF

clone_size: -
d_call: -
v_call: TRBV2
j_call: TRBJ1-1
cdr3_nt: TGTGCCAGCAGGCTGGTGAACACTGAAGCTTTCTTT
cdr3_aa: CASRLVNTEAFF

clone_size: -
d_call: TRBD1
v_call: TRBV11-2
j_call: TRBJ1-2
cdr3_nt: TGTGCCAGCAGCTTAGGTCCAGGGGGCTATGGCTACACCTTC
cdr3_aa: CASSLGPGGYGYTF

clone_size: -
d_call: TRBD1
v_call: TRBV6-2/TRBV6-3
j_call: TRBJ1-5
cdr3_nt: TGTGCCAGCAGTCCCGGGACAGTCATTCAGCCCCAGCATTTT
cdr3_aa: CASSPGTVIQPQHF

clone_size: once
d_call: -
v_call: TRBV7-2
j_call: TRBJ1-6
cdr3_nt: TGTGCCAGCAGCTTAATAGGCGGGATAAATTCACCCCTCCACTTT
cdr3_aa: CASSLIGGINSPLHF

clone_size: -
d_call: -
v_call: TRBV10-1
j_call: TRBJ2-5
cdr3_nt: TGCGCCAGCAGTGAGTCGGGCAGATACCAAGAGACCCAGTACTTC
cdr3_aa: CASSESGRYQETQYF

clone_size: -
d_call: TRBD1
v_call: TRBV5-5
j_call: TRBJ2-2
cdr3_nt: TGTGCCAGCAGCCTAGGACAGGGAGTCGCGGGGGAGCTGTTTTTT
cdr3_aa: CASSLGQGVAGELFF

clone_size: -
d_call: -
v_call: TRBV5-1
j_call: TRBJ1-1
cdr3_nt: TGCGCCAGCAGCTTGTTGGGGAGAAAGACTGAAGCTTTCTTT
cdr3_aa: CASSLLGRKTEAFF

clone_size: few
d_call: TRBD1
v_call: TRBV16
j_call: TRBJ1-1
cdr3_nt: TGTGCCAGCAGCCAATCGGGGACAGGAGTTGAAGCTTTCTTT
cdr3_aa: CASSQSGTGVEAFF

clone_size: -
d_call: TRBD1
v_call: TRBV9
j_call: TRBJ1-5
cdr3_nt: TGTGCCAGCAGCGTCGGGACAGTCAATCAGCCCCAGCATTTT
cdr3_aa: CASSVGTVNQPQHF

clone_size: -
d_call: TRBD2
v_call: TRBV25-1
j_call: TRBJ2-3
cdr3_nt: TGTGCCAGCAGTGAATATTTCCTCGGACTAGCGGGATCAGATACGCAGTATTTT
cdr3_aa: CASSEYFLGLAGSDTQYF

clone_size: -
d_call: TRBD1
v_call: TRBV2
j_call: TRBJ2-3
cdr3_nt: TGTGCCAGCAGTGAAGCGTTTGGGGACAGGGTCACAGATACGCAGTATTTT
cdr3_aa: CASSEAFGDRVTDTQYF

clone_size: -
d_call: -
v_call: TRBV30
j_call: TRBJ2-3
cdr3_nt: TGTGCCTGGAGCCGGGGGGCGTACACAGATACGCAGTATTTT
cdr3_aa: CAWSRGAYTDTQYF

clone_size: -
d_call: -
v_call: TRBV6-2/TRBV6-3
j_call: TRBJ1-3
cdr3_nt: TGTGCCAGCAGTTTCGACTCTGGAAACACCATATATTTT
cdr3_aa: CASSFDSGNTIYF

clone_size: -
d_call: -
v_call: TRBV7-9
j_call: TRBJ2-5
cdr3_nt: TGTGCCAGCAGCACCCTCCAAGAGACCCAGTACTTC
cdr3_aa: CASSTLQETQYF

clone_size: -
d_call: TRBD2
v_call: TRBV6-2/TRBV6-3
j_call: TRBJ2-5
cdr3_nt: TGTGCCAGCAGCCCGGGACTAGCGGGGGGGCCATCGGGGAGAGAGACCCAGTACTTC
cdr3_aa: CASSPGLAGGPSGRETQYF

clone_size: -
d_call: -
v_call: TRBV6-5
j_call: TRBJ2-1
cdr3_nt: TGTGCCAGCAGCCGAAAGGAGCAGTTCTTC
cdr3_aa: CASSRKEQFF

clone_size: -
d_call: -
v_call: TRBV19
j_call: TRBJ1-2
cdr3_nt: TGTGCCAGTAGTACGCAGGGGTCTGACTATGGCTACACCTTC
cdr3_aa: CASSTQGSDYGYTF

clone_size: -
d_call: -
v_call: TRBV5-1
j_call: TRBJ2-2
cdr3_nt: TGCGCCAGCAGCCTGTTTCCGGACACCGGGGAGCTGTTTTTT
cdr3_aa: CASSLFPDTGELFF

clone_size: -
d_call: -
v_call: TRBV5-6
j_call: TRBJ2-7
cdr3_nt: TGTGCCAGCAGCCACGTACAGTCCTACGAGCAGTACTTC
cdr3_aa: CASSHVQSYEQYF

clone_size: -
d_call: -
v_call: TRBV14
j_call: TRBJ2-2
cdr3_nt: TGTGCCAGCAGCCAAGTTTTCACTAGATGGCCCGGGGAGCTGTTTTTT
cdr3_aa: CASSQVFTRWPGELFF

clone_size: -
d_call: TRBD1
v_call: TRBV27
j_call: TRBJ2-1
cdr3_nt: TGTGCCAGCAGCCTGGGACAGCCTCTCTACAATGAGCAGTTCTTC
cdr3_aa: CASSLGQPLYNEQFF

clone_size: -
d_call: -
v_call: TRBV29-1
j_call: TRBJ2-3
cdr3_nt: TGCAGCGTTAGGGAGAACCCAGATACGCAGTATTTT
cdr3_aa: CSVRENPDTQYF